The 14 T cell receptor beta chains below come from one sample, sequenced in a study of shared clonotypes between healthy human individuals. The assay was immunoSEQ multiplex PCR, and TCRdb's table has in-frame clones only and misses some. The sample has about 1.5 million clones, around 97% seen once. Material: naive CD4+ T cells sorted from blood. Stated subset: CD45RA+ positively selected. These receptors came from a man aged 25 to 40 in good health.

The V gene is TRBV2, the J gene TRBJ2-2; 12 nucleotides agree with TRBD2. Trimming took 0 bases from V and 6 from J; bases not matched to a gene: 5. Looked up from germline, CDR1 is SNHLY and CDR2 is FYNNEI. This CDR3 comprises 17 residues. The CDR3 loop is CASSEARLAGDPGELFF. Here the CDR3 DNA reads TGTGCCAGCAGTGAAGCTAGACTAGCGGGGGACCCCGGGGAGCTGTTTTTT.

This clone was recorded only once. The junction departs from the called germline gene at one end, perhaps through a read error. CDR3 residues: CASSLYVNNEAFF. The CDR3 nucleotides read TGTGCCAGCAGCTTGTACGTGAACAATGAAGCTTTCTTT. The V and J genes are TRBV5-5 and TRBJ1-1, with D unresolved. In germline, CDR1 is SGHKS, CDR2 YYEKEE (reference sequence). The CDR3 totals 13 residues.

The chain carries TRBV19 and TRBJ2-5, with 7 bases that match TRBD1. Trimming removed 7 bases from V and 5 bases from J; junction bases left unmatched: 10. Germline lookup yields CDR1 LNHDA and CDR2 SQIVND (reference sequence). The CDR3 is 14 residues long. CDR3 coding DNA: TGTGCCAGTAAAAGGGCAGGGGGTTTTGAGACCCAGTACTTC. Its translation is CASKRAGGFETQYF.

The J gene is TRBJ2-3, the V gene TRBV19; 9 bases line up with TRBD2. This CDR3 comprises 18 residues. Germline V gene data show CDR1 as LNHDA and CDR2 as SQIVND (reference sequence). Trimming removed 3 bases from V and 3 bases from J; junction bases left unmatched: 13. The CDR3: CASSIDSSGRTGTDTQYF. The DNA of the CDR3 is TGTGCCAGTAGTATCGATTCCAGCGGGAGGACGGGGACAGATACGCAGTATTTT. Together with reference TRBV19 and TRBJ2-3, the CDR3 gives the full variable domain: DGGITQSPKYLFRKEGQNVTLSCEQNLNHDAMYWYRQDPGQGLRLIYYSQIVNDFQKGDIAEGYSVSREKKESFPLTVTSAQKNPTAFYLCASSIDSSGRTGTDTQYFGPGTRLTVL.

The CDR3 DNA sequence: TGTGCCAGCGGCAGGGGGCGCGACTATGGCTACACCTTC. As protein: CASGRGRDYGYTF. V is TRBV5-6 and J is TRBJ1-2; 8 bases fit TRBD1. Germline-derived CDR1 and CDR2 are SGHDT and YYEEEE. This CDR3 has 13 residues. Losses at the gene ends were 7 bases for V and 3 bases for J; bases not matched to a gene: 5.

The table lists this clone with a count of one. The rearrangement links TRBV5-1 to TRBJ2-7; maybe TRBD2 (6 bases). This CDR3 has 14 amino acids. V was pared by 3 bases and J by 0 bases, with 10 bases between. The germline V gene has CDR1 SGHRS and CDR2 YFSETQ. The CDR3 protein is CASSSVTSSYEQYF. DNA of the CDR3: TGCGCCAGCAGCTCGGTGACTAGCTCCTACGAGCAGTACTTC.

In DNA, the CDR3 is TGTGCCTCTGCTGAGGTGGGGCGGACAGGCGGCTACGAGCAGTACTTC. Translating gives CASAEVGRTGGYEQYF. The chain links TRBV28 to TRBJ2-7, with 7 bases aligning to TRBD1. CDR3 length: 16 residues. Looked up from germline, CDR1 is MDHEN and CDR2 is SYDVKM. J gave up 3 bases and V 11 bases, and 19 bases lay outside the gene matches.

J is TRBJ2-7 and V is TRBV18; D is tentatively TRBD1 or TRBD2 (5 bases each). V was shortened by 3 bases and J by 2 bases, with 17 bases between the two germline ends. The germline gives CDR1 KGHSH, CDR2 LQKENI. This CDR3 has 16 amino acids. Written as DNA, the CDR3 is TGTGCCAGCTCACCTCTCTTCGGGGCAGGACCCTACGAGCAGTACTTC. It is translated as CASSPLFGAGPYEQYF.

This clone was detected only once. Other DNA sequences of this sample code for an identical CDR3. The rearrangement uses TRBV18 and TRBJ2-7, with D possibly TRBD2 on 6 matching bases. V shed 2 bases and J shed 6 bases, with 8 bases lying between them. The germline V gene has CDR1 KGHSH and CDR2 LQKENI. This CDR3 contains 12 residues. DNA of the CDR3: TGTGCCAGCTCACCAGGAGGGTTCGAGCAGTACTTC. Protein sequence: CASSPGGFEQYF.

The rearrangement uses TRBV5-1 and TRBJ2-5; the D gene is possibly TRBD1 (5 bases). Per germline, CDR1 SGHRS and CDR2 YFSETQ. Deletions cut 4 bases from V and 5 bases from J, with 15 bases between. This CDR3 is built from 14 residues. Here the CDR3 DNA reads TGCGCCAGCAGCCTGACAGCGAAGGCGGAGACCCAGTACTTC. Translating gives CASSLTAKAETQYF.

The gene calls are TRBV15 and TRBJ2-3; 7 bases align to TRBD2. The V gene end was trimmed by 0 bases and the J gene end by 8 bases; junction bases not matched to a gene: 2. CDR3 length equals 13 residues. Germline-derived CDR1 and CDR2 are LNHNV and YYDKDF (reference sequence). The chain's CDR3 is CATSRDRGSTQYF. CDR3 bases: TGTGCCACCAGCAGAGATCGCGGGAGTACGCAGTATTTT. Full variable domain (rest looked up from reference TRBV15 and TRBJ2-3): DAMVIQNPRYQVTQFGKPVTLSCSQTLNHNVMYWYQQKSSQAPKLLFHYYDKDFNNEADTPDNFQSRRPNTSFCFLDIRSPGLGDTAMYLCATSRDRGSTQYFGPGTRLTVL.

This CDR3 reads CASSYEQGRNQPQHF. For the CDR3, the DNA is TGTGCCAGCAGTTACGAGCAGGGGAGGAATCAGCCCCAGCATTTT. The chain joins TRBV6-6 to TRBJ1-5, with D possibly matching TRBD1 (6 bases). The CDR3 covers 15 residues. The ends were cut back, 2 bases at V and 4 bases at J, with 12 bases in the middle. Germline CDR1 MNHNY, CDR2 SVGAGI (reference sequence).

The chain links TRBV7-9 to TRBJ2-7; TRBD1 matches 8 bases. Germline assignment: CDR1 SEHNR and CDR2 FQNEAQ (reference sequence). The CDR3 runs 12 residues. The V gene end was trimmed by 5 bases and the J gene end by 5 bases; junction bases not matched to a gene: 2. CDR3 loop: CASSPQGDEQYF. DNA of the CDR3: TGTGCCAGCAGCCCACAGGGGGACGAGCAGTACTTC.

V usage is TRBV6-4 and J usage is TRBJ2-3, with TRBD2 matching 11 bases. Germline CDR1 is MRHNA and CDR2 is SNTAGT. This CDR3 has 15 residues. The junction had 2 bases not matched to a gene; V was cut back by 4 bases and J by 2 bases. The CDR3 spells CASSVAGGFTDTQYF. CDR3 bases: TGTGCCAGCAGTGTAGCGGGAGGGTTCACAGATACGCAGTATTTT.